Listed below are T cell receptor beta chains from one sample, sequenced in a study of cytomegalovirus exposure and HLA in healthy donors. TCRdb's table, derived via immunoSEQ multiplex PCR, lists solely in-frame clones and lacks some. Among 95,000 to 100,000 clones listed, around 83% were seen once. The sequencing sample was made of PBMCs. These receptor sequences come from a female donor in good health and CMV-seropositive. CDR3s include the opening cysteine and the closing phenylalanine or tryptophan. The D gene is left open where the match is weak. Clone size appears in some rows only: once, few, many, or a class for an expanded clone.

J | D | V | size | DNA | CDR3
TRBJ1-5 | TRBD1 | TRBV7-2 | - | TGTGCCAGCAGCAGACAGGGGGCCAGGGATCAGCCCCAGCATTTT | CASSRQGARDQPQHF
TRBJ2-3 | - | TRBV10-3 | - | TGTGCCATCAGTGAGTCGAGCGGATCAGGGGGCACAGATACGCAGTATTTT | CAISESSGSGGTDTQYF
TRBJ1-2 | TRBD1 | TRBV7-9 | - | TGTGCCAGCAGCTTGGGACAGGGACCCGGCTACACCTTC | CASSLGQGPGYTF
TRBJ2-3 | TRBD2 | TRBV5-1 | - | TGCGCCAGCAGCGGGGGACTAGACTTCACAGATACGCAGTATTTT | CASSGGLDFTDTQYF
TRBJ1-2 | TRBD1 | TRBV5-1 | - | TGCGCCAGCAGCGCAGGGGGTAGAAACTATGGCTACACCTTC | CASSAGGRNYGYTF
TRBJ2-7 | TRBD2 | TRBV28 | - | TGTGCCAGCAGTCAGATCGGGCTAGCGGGAGGATACGAGAAGTACTTT | CASSQIGLAGGYEKYF
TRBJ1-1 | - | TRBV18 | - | TGTGCCAGCTCACCGGGCAGGTCATCTGGGCACACTGAAGCTTTCTTT | CASSPGRSSGHTEAFF
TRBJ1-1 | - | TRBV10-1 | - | TGCGCCAGCAGTGCTCGGGGGGCACGGACTGAAGCTTTCTTT | CASSARGARTEAFF
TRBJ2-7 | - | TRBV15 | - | TGTGCCACCAGTGGAGCACTTAACTACGAGCAGTACTTC | CATSGALNYEQYF
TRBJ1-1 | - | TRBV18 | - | TGTGCCAGCTCACCGGTGGAGTTTGACACTGAAGCTTTCTTT | CASSPVEFDTEAFF
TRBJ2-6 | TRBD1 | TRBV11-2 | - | TGTGCCAGCAGCTTAGGGACAGGGGGATCTGGGGCCAACGTCCTGACTTTC | CASSLGTGGSGANVLTF
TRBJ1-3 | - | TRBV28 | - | TGTGCCAGCAGTCTGCGGGGGGGGTCTGGCACCATATATTTT | CASSLRGGSGTIYF
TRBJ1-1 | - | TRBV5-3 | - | TGTGCCAGAAGCTGGACTATGGGGCGTGAAGCTTTCTTT | CARSWTMGREAFF
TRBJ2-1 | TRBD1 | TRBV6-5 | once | TGTGCCAGCAGAGACCAGGGGGACGTTGAGCAGTTCTTC | CASRDQGDVEQFF
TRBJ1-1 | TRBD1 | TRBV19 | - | TGTGCCAGTAGTATAGGGAGGGAGACAGGGGCTAACACTGAAGCTTTCTTT | CASSIGRETGANTEAFF
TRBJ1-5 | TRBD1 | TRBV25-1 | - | TGTGCCAGCAGTGGGGGGACAGGCAGTCCCTATAGCAATCAGCCCCAGCATTTT | CASSGGTGSPYSNQPQHF
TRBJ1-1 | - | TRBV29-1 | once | TGCAGCGTTATGTTATCTGAAGCTTTCTTT | CSVMLSEAFF
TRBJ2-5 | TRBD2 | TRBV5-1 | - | TGCGCCAGCAGCCCTAACGGGAGGGCCACCAGGGAGACCCAGTACTTC | CASSPNGRATRETQYF
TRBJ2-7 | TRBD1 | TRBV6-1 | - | TGTGCCAGCAGGCCCCCGGGACAGGGTTACGAGCAGTACTTC | CASRPPGQGYEQYF
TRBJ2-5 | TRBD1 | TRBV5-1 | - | TGCGCCAGTTGCGACAGGGGAGGTGAAGAGACCCAGTACTTC | CASCDRGGEETQYF
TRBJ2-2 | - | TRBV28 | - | TGTGCCAGCACCCCGTTAGTACTTGGCGGGGAGCTGTTTTTT | CASTPLVLGGELFF
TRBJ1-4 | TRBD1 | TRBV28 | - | TGTGCCAGCAGTTTTGGAGGGGGCGATGAAAAACTGTTTTTT | CASSFGGGDEKLFF
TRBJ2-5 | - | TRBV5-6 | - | TGTGCCAGCAGCTTGGCGGAGGGCCCCCAAGAGACCCAGTACTTC | CASSLAEGPQETQYF
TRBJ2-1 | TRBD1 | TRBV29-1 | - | TGCAGCGTTGATCGGGACAGGGCTAACAATGAGCAGTTCTTC | CSVDRDRANNEQFF
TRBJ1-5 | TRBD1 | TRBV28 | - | TGTGCCAGCAGAAAACAGGGGGGAGGCAATCAGCCCCAGCATTTT | CASRKQGGGNQPQHF
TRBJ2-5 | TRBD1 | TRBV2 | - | TGTGCCAGTCAGGGGGTTAGGTCGGGGAAGACCCAGTACTTC | CASQGVRSGKTQYF
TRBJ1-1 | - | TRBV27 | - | TGTGCCAGCAGTTTATCGGGGGGGTGGACTGAAGCTTTCTTT | CASSLSGGWTEAFF
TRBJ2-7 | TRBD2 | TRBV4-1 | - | TGCGCCAGCAGCCAAAAGGGACTACCGTCCTACGAGCAGTACTTC | CASSQKGLPSYEQYF
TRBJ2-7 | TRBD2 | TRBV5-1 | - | TGCGCCAGCAGGCAATCCGGGACTAGTATCAACGAGCAGTACTTC | CASRQSGTSINEQYF
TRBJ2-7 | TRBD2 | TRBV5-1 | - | TGCGCCAGCAGCTTAGCGGGGGGGATCCCTTACGAGCAGTACTTC | CASSLAGGIPYEQYF
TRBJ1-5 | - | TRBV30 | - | TGTGCCTGGAGCAGGGGAAGCAATCAGCCCCAGCATTTT | CAWSRGSNQPQHF
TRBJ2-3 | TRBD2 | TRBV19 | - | TGTGCCAGTAGTATTCGGACTAGCGGGACGCCAGATACGCAGTATTTT | CASSIRTSGTPDTQYF
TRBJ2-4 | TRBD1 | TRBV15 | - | TGTGCCACCAGCGGAAGGACAGGGCAAAACATTCAGTACTTC | CATSGRTGQNIQYF
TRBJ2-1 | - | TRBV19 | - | TGTGCCAGTAGGATCCAGGGTAAGTCTTCCTACAATGAGCAGTTCTTC | CASRIQGKSSYNEQFF
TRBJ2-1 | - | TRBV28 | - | TGTGCCAGCAGTCCACCGACGGGCTACAATGAGCAGTTCTTC | CASSPPTGYNEQFF
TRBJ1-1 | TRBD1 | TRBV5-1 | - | TGCGCCAGCAGCGCCTACAGGGGGGGAACGGACACTGAAGCTTTCTTT | CASSAYRGGTDTEAFF
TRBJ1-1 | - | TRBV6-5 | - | TGTGCCAGCAGTTACGGGACAAAGTACACTGAAGCTTTCTTT | CASSYGTKYTEAFF
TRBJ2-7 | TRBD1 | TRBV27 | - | TGTGCCAGCAAAAGGACAGGGGGTTTGCGTGAGCAGTACTTC | CASKRTGGLREQYF
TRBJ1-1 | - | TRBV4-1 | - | TGCGCCAGCAGCCACCACGGGATAGATGAAGCTTTCTTT | CASSHHGIDEAFF
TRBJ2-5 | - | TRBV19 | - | TGTGCCAGTAGTATAGATCGGCTAGCCGGCTCGGAGACCCAGTACTTC | CASSIDRLAGSETQYF
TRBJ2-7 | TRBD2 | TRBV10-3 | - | TGTGCCATCAGTGCCGGGACTAGCGGAAACTACGAGCAGTACTTC | CAISAGTSGNYEQYF
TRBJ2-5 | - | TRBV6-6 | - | TGTGCCAGCAGTTATGTGCGGGACCTGCAAGAGACCCAGTACTTC | CASSYVRDLQETQYF
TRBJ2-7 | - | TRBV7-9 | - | TGTGCCAGCAGCTCGAGGACAGCATACGAGCAGTACTTC | CASSSRTAYEQYF